These 11 T cell receptor beta chains share one sample of origin, sequenced in a study of CD8 T cells in ankylosing spondylitis. TCRdb recomputed calls from the 5' RACE reads with MiXCR, one row per CDR3 protein. The table records tens of thousands of distinct CDR3 sequences, around 27% of them present only once. Sample: blood, either unsorted or a sorted T cell fraction (not recorded which). All receptors come from a male donor with ankylosing spondylitis or in good health (not recorded which).

This clonotype was observed at least ten times. This rearrangement joins TRBV9 to TRBJ2-1; D is ambiguous. This CDR3 has 14 amino acids. Trimming cost V 1 base and J 8 bases, with 13 bases left between them. From germline, CDR1 is SGDLS and CDR2 YYNGEE. CDR3 in amino acids: CASSVFMGIDEQFF. The CDR3 DNA sequence: TGTGCCAGCAGCGTATTTATGGGGATTGATGAGCAGTTCTTC.

This rearrangement joins TRBV5-1 to TRBJ1-2; TRBD1 aligns across 7 bases. Germline trimming cut 4 bases from V and 4 bases from J; bases unmatched to any gene: 7. The germline gives CDR1 SGHRS, CDR2 YFSETQ. CDR3 size: 14 residues. CDR3 loop: CASSGDRALYGYTF. The CDR3 DNA reads as TGCGCCAGCAGCGGGGACAGAGCCCTCTATGGCTACACCTTC.

The rearrangement links TRBV12-3 or TRBV12-4 to TRBJ2-3, with 10 nucleotides matching TRBD1. After removal of 8 bases from V and 3 bases from J, the junction contained 8 bases not matched to a gene. The length of the CDR3 is 15 residues. The CDR3 reads CASRDGTGDTDTQYF. The CDR3 DNA reads TGTGCCAGCCGGGATGGGACAGGGGATACAGATACGCAGTATTTT.

This sequence joins TRBV20-1 and TRBJ1-5, with D unresolved. Trimming removed 6 bases at V and 9 bases at J, with 15 bases between. CDR1 is DFQATT, CDR2 SNEGSKA, per germline (reference sequence). CDR3 length: 12 residues. CDR3: CSAQEGRRPQHF. CDR3 sequence (DNA): TGCAGTGCCCAGGAGGGCCGGCGGCCCCAGCATTTT.

V and J are TRBV9 and TRBJ2-2, with 12 bases fitting TRBD2. Trimming at V came to 1 base and at J to 4 bases, leaving 5 bases not matched to a gene. Germline V gene sequence: CDR1 SGDLS, CDR2 YYNGEE. This CDR3 region has 17 residues. CDR3 in DNA: TGTGCCAGCAGCGTACTAGCGGGGGGGCGCGTCACCGGGGAGCTGTTTTTT. Amino acid sequence: CASSVLAGGRVTGELFF. Looking up the rest from reference TRBV9 and TRBJ2-2 gives the full variable domain: DSGVTQTPKHLITATGQRVTLRCSPRSGDLSVYWYQQSLDQGLQFLIQYYNGEERAKGNILERFSAQQFPDLHSELNLSSLELGDSALYFCASSVLAGGRVTGELFFGEGSRLTVL.

This clonotype was seen more than once but under ten times. The V gene is TRBV20-1, the J gene TRBJ2-2; 8 nucleotides align to TRBD1. The CDR3 contains 14 residues. Germline V gene sequence: CDR1 DFQATT, CDR2 SNEGSKA (reference sequence). The V gene end was trimmed by 4 bases and the J gene end by 8 bases; junction bases not matched to a gene: 9. CDR3 bases: TGCAGTGCTACCCTGGACAGGGCCTCGGGGGAGCTGTTTTTT. Its protein is CSATLDRASGELFF.

V is TRBV14 and J is TRBJ2-1; TRBD1 might be the D (5 bases). The CDR3 runs 17 residues. The V gene's germline CDR1 is SGHDN and CDR2 FVKESK. The ends were cut back, 0 bases at V and 0 bases at J, with 12 bases in the middle. As DNA, the CDR3 is TGTGCCAGCAGCCAAGATCTCAGGGTAAGCTCCTACAATGAGCAGTTCTTC. Encoded protein: CASSQDLRVSSYNEQFF. Using reference TRBV14 and TRBJ2-1 for the parts outside the CDR3, the full variable domain is EAGVTQFPSHSVIEKGQTVTLRCDPISGHDNLYWYRRVMGKEIKFLLHFVKESKQDESGMPNNRFLAERTGGTYSTLKVQPAELEDSGVYFCASSQDLRVSSYNEQFFGPGTRLTVL.

This clonotype was recorded a few times. The rearrangement joins TRBV2 to TRBJ2-7; weak D call: TRBD2 (6 bases). The V end lost 11 bases, the J end lost 2 bases, and 16 bases lay between the germline ends. This CDR3 contains 13 residues. Looked up from germline, CDR1 is SNHLY and CDR2 is FYNNEI. CDR3 coding DNA: TGTGCCGGATGCGGGGACCCCACCTACGAGCAGTACTTC. Translating it yields CAGCGDPTYEQYF.

This clonotype was seen a few times. The J gene is TRBJ2-7, the V gene TRBV5-1; perhaps TRBD2 as D (5 bases). The CDR3 extends over 14 amino acids. Trimming cost V 2 bases and J 5 bases, with 14 bases left between them. Germline CDR1 and CDR2: SGHRS and YFSETQ. CDR3 DNA: TGCGCCAGCAGCTTTGAGAGGGCAATAAACGAGCAGTACTTC. Its translation: CASSFERAINEQYF.

CDR3 nucleotide sequence: TGTGCCAGCAGTTTATCCGGGGGGCTAAACACTGAAGCTTTCTTT. Translating gives CASSLSGGLNTEAFF. The gene calls are TRBV27 and TRBJ1-1, with a possible D match to TRBD1 (6 bases). V was trimmed by 0 bases and J by 2 bases, leaving 10 bases between them. CDR1 and CDR2 (germline): MNHEY, SMNVEV (reference sequence). The CDR3 sequence is 15 residues long.

This chain links TRBV18 with TRBJ2-1; a weak D match, TRBD1 (6 bases). The germline gives CDR1 KGHSH, CDR2 LQKENI. Deletions cut 2 bases from V and 8 bases from J, with 13 bases between. The CDR3 spans 14 residues. The DNA for the CDR3 is TGTGCCAGCTCACCAGGGATACAGGGCTATGAGCAGTTCTTC. As protein: CASSPGIQGYEQFF. The full variable domain, with the rest looked up from reference TRBV18 and TRBJ2-1, is NAGVMQNPRHLVRRRGQEARLRCSPMKGHSHVYWYRQLPEEGLKFMVYLQKENIIDESGMPKERFSAEFPKEGPSILRIQQVVRGDSAAYFCASSPGIQGYEQFFGPGTRLTVL.